The rows below give T cell receptor beta chains drawn from one sample of a study of blood T cells in healthy people across ages. TCRdb passed the 5' RACE reads through MiXCR, listing each CDR3 protein once. The sample lists some 1.1 million distinct CDR3 sequences, more than 30% occurring once. Input material: blood. The receptor set was obtained from a man aged 18 to 30 in good health. Both conserved end residues are part of each CDR3. D genes are given only for firm matches. Clone size is given for some rows only: seen once, a few or many times, or a class if the clone is expanded.

clone size: many; V gene: TRBV6-5; J gene: TRBJ1-1; D gene: NA; CDR3 length: 13; CDR3 protein: CASRLGGNTEAFF; CDR3 DNA: TGTGCCAGCAGATTAGGGGGGAACACTGAAGCTTTCTTT
clone size: NA; V gene: TRBV7-9; J gene: TRBJ2-1; D gene: TRBD1; CDR3 length: 19; CDR3 protein: CASSQSRRTGAYTYNEQFF; CDR3 DNA: TGTGCCAGCAGCCAGAGCCGACGGACAGGGGCCTATACCTACAATGAGCAGTTCTTC
clone size: NA; V gene: TRBV7-2; J gene: TRBJ2-3; D gene: TRBD1; CDR3 length: 15; CDR3 protein: CASSLEGQVTDTQYF; CDR3 DNA: TGTGCCAGCAGCTTAGAAGGACAGGTCACAGATACGCAGTATTTT
clone size: NA; V gene: TRBV7-2; J gene: TRBJ1-5; D gene: TRBD1; CDR3 length: 15; CDR3 protein: CASSPGDRLNQPQHF; CDR3 DNA: TGTGCCAGCAGCCCTGGGGACAGACTAAATCAGCCCCAGCATTTT
clone size: NA; V gene: TRBV4-2; J gene: TRBJ1-4; D gene: TRBD1; CDR3 length: 15; CDR3 protein: CASSQERQGDEKLFF; CDR3 DNA: TGTGCCAGCAGCCAAGAACGACAGGGGGATGAAAAACTGTTTTTT
clone size: few; V gene: TRBV7-9; J gene: TRBJ2-7; D gene: NA; CDR3 length: 14; CDR3 protein: CASSLDRNSYEQYF; CDR3 DNA: TGTGCCAGCAGCTTAGACAGAAACTCCTACGAGCAGTACTTC
clone size: NA; V gene: TRBV27; J gene: TRBJ1-2; D gene: TRBD1; CDR3 length: 17; CDR3 protein: CASSPGTGSSSGYGYTF; CDR3 DNA: TGTGCCAGCAGTCCCGGGACAGGGTCCTCTAGTGGCTATGGCTACACCTTC
clone size: few; V gene: TRBV7-9; J gene: TRBJ2-2; D gene: TRBD2; CDR3 length: 14; CDR3 protein: CASGLAGFTGELFF; CDR3 DNA: TGTGCCAGCGGTTTAGCGGGCTTCACCGGGGAGCTGTTTTTT
clone size: NA; V gene: TRBV14; J gene: TRBJ1-2; D gene: NA; CDR3 length: 17; CDR3 protein: CASSQEFPGPGVNGYTF; CDR3 DNA: TGTGCCAGCAGCCAAGAGTTTCCAGGGCCCGGCGTTAATGGCTACACCTTC
clone size: NA; V gene: TRBV11-2; J gene: TRBJ2-5; D gene: NA; CDR3 length: 14; CDR3 protein: CASSLDPLRSEQYF; CDR3 DNA: TGTGCCAGCAGCTTAGACCCATTAAGGTCTGAGCAGTACTTC
clone size: NA; V gene: TRBV7-2; J gene: TRBJ2-1; D gene: NA; CDR3 length: 13; CDR3 protein: CASSQSFRNEQFF; CDR3 DNA: TGTGCCAGCAGCCAAAGTTTCAGAAATGAGCAGTTCTTC
clone size: NA; V gene: TRBV12-3/TRBV12-4; J gene: TRBJ2-2; D gene: NA; CDR3 length: 13; CDR3 protein: CASRLLGTGELFF; CDR3 DNA: TGTGCCAGCCGTTTATTGGGGACCGGGGAGCTGTTTTTT
clone size: NA; V gene: TRBV7-2; J gene: TRBJ1-2; D gene: NA; CDR3 length: 16; CDR3 protein: CASSLDLTAYNYGYTF; CDR3 DNA: TGTGCCAGCAGCTTAGATTTGACAGCCTATAACTATGGCTACACCTTC
clone size: NA; V gene: TRBV27; J gene: TRBJ2-1; D gene: TRBD2; CDR3 length: 14; CDR3 protein: CASTRLAGGYEQFF; CDR3 DNA: TGTGCCAGCACCCGACTAGCGGGGGGCTATGAGCAGTTCTTC
clone size: NA; V gene: TRBV28; J gene: TRBJ2-1; D gene: NA; CDR3 length: 15; CDR3 protein: CASAQDSLSYNEQFF; CDR3 DNA: TGTGCCAGCGCGCAAGACAGCCTCTCCTACAATGAGCAGTTCTTC
clone size: many; V gene: TRBV12-3/TRBV12-4; J gene: TRBJ1-1; D gene: NA; CDR3 length: 14; CDR3 protein: CASSLGGGWAEAFF; CDR3 DNA: TGTGCCAGCAGTTTAGGGGGGGGGTGGGCTGAAGCTTTCTTT
clone size: NA; V gene: TRBV10-3; J gene: TRBJ2-1; D gene: NA; CDR3 length: 12; CDR3 protein: CAISALTSEQFF; CDR3 DNA: TGTGCCATCAGTGCGTTGACTAGTGAGCAGTTCTTC
clone size: few; V gene: TRBV4-1; J gene: TRBJ2-3; D gene: NA; CDR3 length: 16; CDR3 protein: CVSSQRNKGSTDTQYF; CDR3 DNA: TGCGTCAGCAGCCAAAGGAACAAGGGGTCCACAGATACGCAGTATTTT
clone size: NA; V gene: TRBV6-5; J gene: TRBJ1-2; D gene: TRBD1; CDR3 length: 13; CDR3 protein: CASRLGTGAGYTF; CDR3 DNA: TGTGCCAGCAGACTTGGGACAGGAGCTGGCTACACCTTC
clone size: NA; V gene: TRBV6-1; J gene: TRBJ2-3; D gene: NA; CDR3 length: 13; CDR3 protein: CASGLPNTDTQYF; CDR3 DNA: TGTGCCAGCGGACTGCCTAACACAGATACGCAGTATTTT
clone size: few; V gene: TRBV29-1; J gene: TRBJ1-2; D gene: NA; CDR3 length: 13; CDR3 protein: CSVWGHGDYGYTF; CDR3 DNA: TGCAGCGTATGGGGGCACGGTGACTATGGCTACACCTTC
clone size: NA; V gene: TRBV29-1; J gene: TRBJ2-3; D gene: NA; CDR3 length: 14; CDR3 protein: CSVSGDGSTDTQYF; CDR3 DNA: TGCAGCGTTTCAGGGGACGGCAGCACAGATACGCAGTATTTT
clone size: NA; V gene: TRBV7-9; J gene: TRBJ1-4; D gene: TRBD1; CDR3 length: 16; CDR3 protein: CASSFRTGLSNEKLFF; CDR3 DNA: TGTGCCAGCAGCTTCCGGACAGGGTTGTCTAATGAAAAACTGTTTTTT
clone size: few; V gene: TRBV6-5; J gene: TRBJ1-2; D gene: NA; CDR3 length: 16; CDR3 protein: CASSPTAANSLRGYTF; CDR3 DNA: TGTGCCAGCAGCCCGACGGCAGCCAACTCGTTGCGGGGCTACACCTTC
clone size: few; V gene: TRBV5-1; J gene: TRBJ2-1; D gene: NA; CDR3 length: 15; CDR3 protein: CASSLGGSGYNEQFF; CDR3 DNA: TGCGCCAGCAGCTTGGGCGGGTCAGGCTACAATGAGCAGTTCTTC
clone size: NA; V gene: TRBV6-5; J gene: TRBJ1-6; D gene: NA; CDR3 length: 16; CDR3 protein: CASSYSYGGRDSPLHF; CDR3 DNA: TGTGCCAGCAGTTACTCCTATGGGGGGCGGGATTCACCCCTCCACTTT
clone size: few; V gene: TRBV12-3/TRBV12-4; J gene: TRBJ2-1; D gene: TRBD1; CDR3 length: 15; CDR3 protein: CASSPRTGVGNEQFF; CDR3 DNA: TGTGCCAGCAGTCCACGGACAGGGGTCGGGAATGAGCAGTTCTTC
clone size: many; V gene: TRBV7-3; J gene: TRBJ2-3; D gene: NA; CDR3 length: 14; CDR3 protein: CASSPMGGTDTQYF; CDR3 DNA: TGTGCCAGCAGCCCTATGGGGGGAACAGATACGCAGTATTTT
clone size: few; V gene: TRBV5-1; J gene: TRBJ2-1; D gene: NA; CDR3 length: 15; CDR3 protein: CASSSQGSPYNEQFF; CDR3 DNA: TGCGCCAGCAGCTCCCAGGGTTCCCCATACAATGAGCAGTTCTTC
clone size: NA; V gene: TRBV5-1; J gene: TRBJ2-3; D gene: TRBD2; CDR3 length: 16; CDR3 protein: CASSLELAASTDTQYF; CDR3 DNA: TGCGCCAGCAGCTTGGAACTAGCGGCCAGCACAGATACGCAGTATTTT
clone size: NA; V gene: TRBV4-1; J gene: TRBJ2-3; D gene: NA; CDR3 length: 12; CDR3 protein: CASSPRRNTQYF; CDR3 DNA: TGCGCCAGCAGCCCACGCAGGAATACGCAGTATTTT
clone size: NA; V gene: TRBV5-6; J gene: TRBJ2-7; D gene: NA; CDR3 length: 13; CDR3 protein: CASSTSRGYEQYF; CDR3 DNA: TGTGCCAGCAGCACGAGTCGGGGCTACGAGCAGTACTTC
clone size: few; V gene: TRBV7-2; J gene: TRBJ1-1; D gene: NA; CDR3 length: 12; CDR3 protein: CASSLEGGRAFF; CDR3 DNA: TGTGCCAGCAGCTTAGAGGGCGGCAGGGCTTTCTTT
clone size: once; V gene: TRBV4-2; J gene: TRBJ1-4; D gene: NA; CDR3 length: 16; CDR3 protein: CASSQDRSGVNEKLFF; CDR3 DNA: TGTGCCAGCAGCCAAGATAGATCCGGAGTTAATGAAAAACTGTTTTTT
clone size: NA; V gene: TRBV29-1; J gene: TRBJ1-2; D gene: NA; CDR3 length: 15; CDR3 protein: CSVGASGGHPYGYTF; CDR3 DNA: TGCAGCGTTGGGGCTTCGGGAGGGCACCCCTATGGCTACACCTTC
clone size: few; V gene: TRBV7-9; J gene: TRBJ2-5; D gene: NA; CDR3 length: 13; CDR3 protein: CASSFSREETQYF; CDR3 DNA: TGTGCCAGCAGCTTCTCCAGGGAAGAGACCCAGTACTTC
clone size: NA; V gene: TRBV14; J gene: TRBJ2-5; D gene: NA; CDR3 length: 14; CDR3 protein: CASSRGLSYNEQYF; CDR3 DNA: TGTGCCAGCAGCCGTGGCCTATCCTACAATGAGCAGTACTTC
clone size: NA; V gene: TRBV29-1; J gene: TRBJ1-3; D gene: NA; CDR3 length: 15; CDR3 protein: CSVEDGRGPGNTIYF; CDR3 DNA: TGCAGCGTTGAAGACGGTCGAGGACCTGGAAACACCATATATTTT
clone size: NA; V gene: TRBV6-5; J gene: TRBJ1-2; D gene: NA; CDR3 length: 14; CDR3 protein: CASSQGKIRYGYTF; CDR3 DNA: TGTGCCAGCAGCCAGGGAAAGATTCGGTATGGCTACACCTTC
clone size: few; V gene: TRBV5-6; J gene: TRBJ1-2; D gene: TRBD1; CDR3 length: 16; CDR3 protein: CASSWETGGPNYGYTF; CDR3 DNA: TGTGCCAGCAGCTGGGAAACAGGGGGACCTAACTATGGCTACACCTTC
clone size: NA; V gene: TRBV27; J gene: TRBJ1-2; D gene: NA; CDR3 length: 13; CDR3 protein: CASSFRAFSGYTF; CDR3 DNA: TGTGCCAGCAGTTTTAGGGCTTTTAGTGGCTACACCTTC
clone size: NA; V gene: TRBV12-3/TRBV12-4; J gene: TRBJ2-1; D gene: TRBD1; CDR3 length: 18; CDR3 protein: CASSSGGGVGQRNNEQFF; CDR3 DNA: TGTGCCAGCAGTTCAGGGGGCGGGGTCGGACAGAGAAACAATGAGCAGTTCTTC
clone size: NA; V gene: TRBV27; J gene: TRBJ2-3; D gene: NA; CDR3 length: 15; CDR3 protein: CASSPLDPMTETQYF; CDR3 DNA: TGTGCCAGCAGTCCCCTGGACCCTATGACAGAGACGCAGTATTTT
clone size: NA; V gene: TRBV29-1; J gene: TRBJ1-2; D gene: NA; CDR3 length: 11; CDR3 protein: CSVPQAEGYTF; CDR3 DNA: TGCAGCGTTCCCCAGGCCGAGGGCTACACCTTC
clone size: NA; V gene: TRBV20-1; J gene: TRBJ2-1; D gene: TRBD2; CDR3 length: 15; CDR3 protein: CSATGWGGSCNEQFF; CDR3 DNA: TGCAGTGCTACTGGATGGGGGGGATCTTGCAATGAGCAGTTCTTC
clone size: NA; V gene: TRBV12-3/TRBV12-4; J gene: TRBJ1-2; D gene: NA; CDR3 length: 13; CDR3 protein: CASKGTTNYGYTF; CDR3 DNA: TGTGCCAGCAAGGGCACTACTAACTATGGCTACACCTTC
clone size: NA; V gene: TRBV6-2/TRBV6-3; J gene: TRBJ2-3; D gene: TRBD1; CDR3 length: 17; CDR3 protein: CASSYSRGDRVPDTQYF; CDR3 DNA: TGTGCCAGCAGTTACTCGCGAGGGGACAGGGTTCCAGATACGCAGTATTTT
clone size: NA; V gene: TRBV3-1; J gene: TRBJ2-3; D gene: NA; CDR3 length: 13; CDR3 protein: CASSRLMADTQYF; CDR3 DNA: TGTGCCAGCAGCCGGCTTATGGCAGATACGCAGTATTTT
clone size: NA; V gene: TRBV7-9; J gene: TRBJ2-7; D gene: TRBD1; CDR3 length: 15; CDR3 protein: CASSPGGSNYYEQYF; CDR3 DNA: TGTGCCAGCAGCCCAGGGGGCTCCAACTACTACGAGCAGTACTTC
clone size: few; V gene: TRBV5-8; J gene: TRBJ2-5; D gene: NA; CDR3 length: 14; CDR3 protein: CASRVGGRFLEQYF; CDR3 DNA: TGTGCCAGCAGGGTCGGGGGTAGATTCTTAGAGCAGTACTTC
clone size: few; V gene: TRBV10-2; J gene: TRBJ2-7; D gene: TRBD1; CDR3 length: 21; CDR3 protein: CASIHAGNPNQTGAIFYEQYF; CDR3 DNA: TGCGCCAGCATCCACGCGGGGAACCCGAATCAGACAGGGGCCATCTTCTACGAGCAGTACTTC
clone size: NA; V gene: TRBV9; J gene: TRBJ2-7; D gene: TRBD1; CDR3 length: 17; CDR3 protein: CASSVGLSGTGPYEQYF; CDR3 DNA: TGTGCCAGCAGCGTAGGGCTATCCGGGACAGGGCCCTACGAGCAGTACTTC
clone size: NA; V gene: TRBV5-1; J gene: TRBJ2-7; D gene: TRBD1; CDR3 length: 15; CDR3 protein: CASSFAGTGSYEQYF; CDR3 DNA: TGCGCCAGCAGCTTCGCCGGGACAGGTTCCTACGAGCAGTACTTC
clone size: NA; V gene: TRBV6-6; J gene: TRBJ2-3; D gene: TRBD2; CDR3 length: 13; CDR3 protein: CAELAGETDTQYF; CDR3 DNA: TGTGCCGAGCTAGCGGGTGAGACAGATACGCAGTATTTT